A selection of T cell receptor beta chains follows, all from one sample in a study of cytomegalovirus exposure and HLA in healthy donors. Sequencing used immunoSEQ multiplex PCR; TCRdb keeps in-frame clones, though not all of them. The table lists around 190,000 clones, about 87% of them singletons. Sequencing was performed on PBMCs. The receptors were gathered from a woman aged 18-29 years in good health and CMV-seronegative. CDR3s include the opening cysteine and the closing phenylalanine or tryptophan.

v_gene	j_gene	CDR3aa
TRBV5-1	TRBJ2-3	CASSLPGLAGGPSDTQYF
TRBV6-6	TRBJ1-6	CASSYLGDRGNSPLHF
TRBV2	TRBJ1-5	CASSEGGEGGQPQHF
TRBV6-6	TRBJ1-5	CASRRQGNQPQHF
TRBV18	TRBJ2-3	CASSQSGGGTDTQYF
TRBV7-2	TRBJ1-4	CASRQGAANEKLFF
TRBV21-1	TRBJ2-6	CASSKSVPSPGLLAGSGANVLTF
TRBV5-4	TRBJ2-1	CASSLPLAGAYEQFF
TRBV19	TRBJ1-1	CAIRRGGGTEAFF
TRBV18	TRBJ2-4	CASSPEGRAKNIQYF
TRBV7-9	TRBJ1-4	CASSYRNEKLFF
TRBV15	TRBJ2-6	CATSRPGTGTNVLTF
TRBV6-1	TRBJ2-1	CASTPLATRGNEQFF
TRBV2	TRBJ2-3	CASSRGDTQYF
TRBV5-4	TRBJ2-2	CASSPDPSTGELFF
TRBV5-5	TRBJ1-2	CASSLTSDLSVGYGYTF
TRBV28	TRBJ2-5	CASSFSSGSGTQYF
TRBV7-8	TRBJ1-5	CASSVGTGVYQPQHF
TRBV6-1	TRBJ1-1	CASTQMTGNTEAFF
TRBV5-4	TRBJ2-5	CASSPGTSGQETQYF
TRBV11-2	TRBJ2-7	CASSLTPLSSYEQYF
TRBV7-6	TRBJ2-2	CASSSTSGGIAGELFF
TRBV5-4	TRBJ2-1	CASSPRDRPYNEQFF
TRBV6-5	TRBJ1-1	CASSPQGGLEAFF
TRBV7-9	TRBJ2-7	CASSSDRVSSYEQYF
TRBV7-2	TRBJ1-2	CASSSTGGDGYTF
TRBV30	TRBJ1-4	CAWSGGSNEKLFF
TRBV7-6	TRBJ2-3	CASSLLGQNTDTQYF
TRBV2	TRBJ2-3	CASRLGLAGGPYYF
TRBV25-1	TRBJ2-1	CASGNRGYNEQFF
TRBV5-1	TRBJ1-5	CASSPYSGQPQHF
TRBV7-2	TRBJ2-7	CASSGGNREGGGGAYEQYF
TRBV11-2	TRBJ2-7	CASSLRRYEQYF
TRBV9	TRBJ2-1	CASSATSGSFNEQFF
TRBV6-1	TRBJ2-7	CASRRQGASLIEQYF
TRBV5-1	TRBJ1-2	CASSLGTGDYGYTF